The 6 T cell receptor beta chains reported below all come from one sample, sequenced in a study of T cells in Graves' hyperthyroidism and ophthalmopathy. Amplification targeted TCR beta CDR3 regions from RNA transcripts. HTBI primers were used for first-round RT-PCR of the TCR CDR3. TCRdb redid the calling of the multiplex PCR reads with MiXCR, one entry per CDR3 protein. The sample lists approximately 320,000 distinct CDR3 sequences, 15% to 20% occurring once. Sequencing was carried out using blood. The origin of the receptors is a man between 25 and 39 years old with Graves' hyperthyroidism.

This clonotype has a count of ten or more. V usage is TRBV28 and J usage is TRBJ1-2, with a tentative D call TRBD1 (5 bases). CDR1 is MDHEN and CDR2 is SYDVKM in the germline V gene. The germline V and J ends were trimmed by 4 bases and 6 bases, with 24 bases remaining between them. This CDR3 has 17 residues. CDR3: CASSSPSDPGGSHGYTF. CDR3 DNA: TGTGCCAGCAGTTCGCCCTCAGACCCCGGGGGGTCGCATGGCTACACCTTC.

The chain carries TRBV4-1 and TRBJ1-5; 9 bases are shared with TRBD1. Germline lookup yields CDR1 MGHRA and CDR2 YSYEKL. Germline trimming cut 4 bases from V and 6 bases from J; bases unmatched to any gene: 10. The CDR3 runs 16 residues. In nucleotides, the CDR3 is TGCGCCAGCAGCCTCGGGACAGGGTTGATCTCTCAGCCCCAGCATTTT. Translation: CASSLGTGLISQPQHF.

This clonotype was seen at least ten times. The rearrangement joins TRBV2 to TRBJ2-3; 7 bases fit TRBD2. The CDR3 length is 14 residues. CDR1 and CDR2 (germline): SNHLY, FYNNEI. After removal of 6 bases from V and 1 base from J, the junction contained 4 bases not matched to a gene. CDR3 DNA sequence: TGTGCCAGCAGCCGCGGGAGCCGCACAGATACGCAGTATTTT. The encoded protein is CASSRGSRTDTQYF. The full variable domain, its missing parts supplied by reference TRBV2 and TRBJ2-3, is EPEVTQTPSHQVTQMGQEVILRCVPISNHLYFYWYRQILGQKVEFLVSFYNNEISEKSEIFDDQFSVERPDGSNFTLKIRSTKLEDSAMYFCASSRGSRTDTQYFGPGTRLTVL.

For the CDR3, the DNA is TGTGCCAGCAGCTTAGTGGCGGGGTTTGGAAACACCATATATTTT. Translation: CASSLVAGFGNTIYF. This chain uses TRBV11-2 with TRBJ1-3; no firm D call. The V end was cut by 1 base, the J end by 3 bases, with 10 bases between. The CDR3 has 15 amino acids. Germline values: CDR1 SGHAT, CDR2 FQNNGV.

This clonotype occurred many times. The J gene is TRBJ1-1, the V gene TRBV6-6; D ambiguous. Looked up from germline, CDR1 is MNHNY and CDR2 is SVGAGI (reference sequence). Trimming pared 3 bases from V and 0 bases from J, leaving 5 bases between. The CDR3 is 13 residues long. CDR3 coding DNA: TGTGCCAGCAGTTATACCCTGAACACTGAAGCTTTCTTT. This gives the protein CASSYTLNTEAFF.

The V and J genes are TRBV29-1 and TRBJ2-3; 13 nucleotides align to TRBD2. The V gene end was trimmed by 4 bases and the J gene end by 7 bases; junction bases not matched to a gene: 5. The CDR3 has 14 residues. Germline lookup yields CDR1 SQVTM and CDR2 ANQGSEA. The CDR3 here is CSVVGLAGTNTQYF. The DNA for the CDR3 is TGCAGCGTTGTGGGACTAGCGGGAACAAATACGCAGTATTTT.